Each of the 8 T cell receptor beta chains below was sequenced from the same sample in a study of T cell repertoires in cytomegalovirus infection. These receptors' antigens are unknown. TCRdb fed the reads into MiXCR, producing one record per CDR3 protein. The sample has about 35,000 distinct CDR3 sequences; just over 50% are singletons. The sequencing used CD8+ T cells from cultured PBMCs, collected from culture after CMV antigen stimulation. The receptors were gathered from a human donor in good health (CMV status not recorded). Some clones in this sample may be carry-over from other donors' samples.

In this sample, this clonotype turned up a few times. This chain connects TRBV7-8 to TRBJ2-1, with 11 nucleotides matching TRBD1. V lost 5 bases and J lost 16; bases outside the gene matches: 7. The CDR3 spans 12 residues. Germline CDR1 SGHVS, CDR2 FQNEAQ. This CDR3 is CASSLGQGAEFF. The CDR3 DNA sequence: TGTGCCAGCAGCCTCGGACAGGGGGCGGAATTCTTC.

This chain uses TRBV7-9 with TRBJ2-1, with 11 bases aligning to TRBD2. The CDR3 spans 15 residues. Trimming cost V 4 bases and J 12 bases; bases outside gene matches: 11. Germline-derived CDR1 and CDR2 are SEHNR and FQNEAQ (reference sequence). In DNA, the CDR3 is TGTGCCAGCAGCTCCCCTAGCGGGAGGTCCCTCGGGCAGTTCTTC. Protein: CASSSPSGRSLGQFF.

This chain links TRBV7-8 with TRBJ2-5; D might be TRBD1 (6 bases). The CDR3 length is 14 residues. Trimming removed 3 bases at V and 1 base at J, with 9 bases between. Per the germline V gene, CDR1 is SGHVS and CDR2 is FQNEAQ. This chain's CDR3 is CASSLRQVQETQYF. The CDR3, as DNA: TGTGCCAGCAGCTTGAGACAGGTCCAAGAGACCCAGTACTTC.

The V call is TRBV2, the J call TRBJ1-1; D might be TRBD1 (6 bases). The CDR3 spans 12 residues. CDR1 and CDR2 from the germline V gene are SNHLY and FYNNEI. With 9 bases removed from V and 7 bases from J, the gap between germline ends came to 15 bases. The CDR3 reads CARSGHQNEAFF. In nucleotides, the CDR3 is TGTGCCAGATCGGGACATCAGAATGAAGCTTTCTTT.

This clonotype was picked up a small number of times. A much larger clone lies a single base off, so this may be a read error. The chain recombines TRBV7-2 with TRBJ2-3; the match to TRBD2 covers 10 bases. Trimming cost V 3 bases and J 1 base; bases outside gene matches: 1. CDR1 is SGHTA, CDR2 FQGNSA, per germline. The CDR3 is 15 amino acids. The CDR3, as DNA: TGTGCCAGCAGCTTTGGGACTAGCGGCACAGATACGCAGTATTTT. Its protein is CASSFGTSGTDTQYF.

A single count supports this clonotype. The chain is built from TRBV5-1 and TRBJ2-2; D might be TRBD1 or TRBD2, each matching 5 bases. This CDR3 is built from 15 residues. Germline V gene lookup returns CDR1 SGHRS and CDR2 YFSETQ. The V end lost 4 bases, the J end lost 4 bases, and 14 bases lay between the germline ends. The CDR3 region is CASSEWDESTGELFF. The CDR3, as DNA: TGCGCCAGCAGCGAATGGGACGAAAGCACCGGGGAGCTGTTTTTT. Complete variable domain (other parts from reference TRBV5-1 and TRBJ2-2): KAGVTQTPRYLIKTRGQQVTLSCSPISGHRSVSWYQQTPGQGLQFLFEYFSETQRNKGNFPGRFSGRQFSNSRSEMNVSTLELGDSALYLCASSEWDESTGELFFGEGSRLTVL.

The chain recombines TRBV5-1 with TRBJ2-5; TRBD2 might be the D (6 bases). The CDR3 runs to 15 residues. The germline V gene has CDR1 SGHRS and CDR2 YFSETQ. V was cut by 4 bases and J by 7 bases, with 20 bases left in between. The chain's CDR3 is CASSPTPGLIRTQYF. DNA of the CDR3: TGCGCCAGCAGCCCCACCCCGGGACTCATCAGGACCCAGTACTTC.

J is TRBJ1-2 and V is TRBV7-6; no definite D call. The germline V gene encodes CDR1 SGHVS and CDR2 FNYEAQ. This CDR3 has 16 amino acids. The V and J ends lost 5 bases and 1 base respectively, with 17 bases between them. The CDR3 nucleotides read TGTGCCAGCAGCCAAAATACAGTAGCCTATAACTATGGCTACACCTTC. It specifies CASSQNTVAYNYGYTF.